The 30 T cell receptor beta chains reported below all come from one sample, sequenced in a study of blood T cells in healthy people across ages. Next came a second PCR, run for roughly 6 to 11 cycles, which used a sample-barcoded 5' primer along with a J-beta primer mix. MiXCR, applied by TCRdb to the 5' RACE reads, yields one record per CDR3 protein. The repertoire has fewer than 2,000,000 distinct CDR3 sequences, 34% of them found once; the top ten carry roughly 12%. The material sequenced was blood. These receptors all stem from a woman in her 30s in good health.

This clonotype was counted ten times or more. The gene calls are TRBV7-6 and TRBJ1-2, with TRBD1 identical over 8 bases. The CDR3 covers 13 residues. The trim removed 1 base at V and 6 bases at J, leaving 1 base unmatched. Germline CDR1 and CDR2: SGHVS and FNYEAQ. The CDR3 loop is CASSLVQGDGYTF. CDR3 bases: TGTGCCAGCAGCTTAGTACAGGGGGATGGCTACACCTTC.

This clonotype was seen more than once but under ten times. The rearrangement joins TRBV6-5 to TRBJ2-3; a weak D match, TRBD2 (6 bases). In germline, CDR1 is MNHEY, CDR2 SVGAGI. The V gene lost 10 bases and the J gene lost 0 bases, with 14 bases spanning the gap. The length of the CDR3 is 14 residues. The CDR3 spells CATCPSDSTDTQYF. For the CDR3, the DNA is TGTGCCACTTGCCCTAGCGACAGCACAGATACGCAGTATTTT.

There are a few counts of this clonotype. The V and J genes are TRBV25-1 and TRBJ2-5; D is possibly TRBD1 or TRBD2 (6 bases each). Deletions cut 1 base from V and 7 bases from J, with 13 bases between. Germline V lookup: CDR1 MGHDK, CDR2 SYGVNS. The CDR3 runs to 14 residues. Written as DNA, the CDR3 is TGTGCCAGCAGTGAATTAGGAGGGGGAAGGACCCAGTACTTC. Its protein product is CASSELGGGRTQYF.

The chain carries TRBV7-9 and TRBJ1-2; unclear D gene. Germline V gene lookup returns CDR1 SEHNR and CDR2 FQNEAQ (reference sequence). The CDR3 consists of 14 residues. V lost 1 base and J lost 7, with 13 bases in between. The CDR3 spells CASSLGEGRAGYTF. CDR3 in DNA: TGTGCCAGCAGCTTAGGGGAGGGTCGGGCTGGCTACACCTTC.

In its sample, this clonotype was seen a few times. CDR3 loop: CASSYEGARTDTQYF. CDR3 DNA sequence: TGTGCCAGCAGTTATGAGGGGGCAAGGACAGATACGCAGTATTTT. The chain uses TRBV9 and TRBJ2-3; 7 nucleotides match TRBD1. V shed 5 bases and J 3 bases; nucleotides not matched to a gene: 9. CDR3 length equals 15 residues. Germline-derived CDR1 and CDR2 are SGDLS and YYNGEE.

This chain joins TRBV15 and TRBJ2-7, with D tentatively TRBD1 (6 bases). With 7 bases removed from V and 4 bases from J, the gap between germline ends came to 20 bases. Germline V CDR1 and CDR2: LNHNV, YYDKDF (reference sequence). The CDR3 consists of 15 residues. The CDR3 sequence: CATTPTFDRLYEQYF. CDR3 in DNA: TGTGCCACCACCCCAACCTTTGACAGGCTTTACGAGCAGTACTTC.

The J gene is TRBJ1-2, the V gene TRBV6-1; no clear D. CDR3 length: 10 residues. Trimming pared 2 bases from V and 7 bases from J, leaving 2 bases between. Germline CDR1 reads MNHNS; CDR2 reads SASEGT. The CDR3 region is CASSEPGYTF. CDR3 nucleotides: TGTGCCAGCAGTGAACCTGGCTACACCTTC.

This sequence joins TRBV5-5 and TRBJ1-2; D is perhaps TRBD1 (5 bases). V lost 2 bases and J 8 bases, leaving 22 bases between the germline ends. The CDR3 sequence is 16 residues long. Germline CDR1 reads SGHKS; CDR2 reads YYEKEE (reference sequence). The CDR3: CASSFRWQGSSGGYTF. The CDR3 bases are TGTGCCAGCAGCTTTCGTTGGCAGGGATCTTCTGGGGGCTACACCTTC.

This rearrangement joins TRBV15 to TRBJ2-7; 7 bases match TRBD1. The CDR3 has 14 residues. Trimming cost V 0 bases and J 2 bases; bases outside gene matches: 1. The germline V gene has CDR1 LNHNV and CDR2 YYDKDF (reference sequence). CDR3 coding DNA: TGTGCCACCAGCAGAGAGGGACAGCCCTACGAGCAGTACTTC. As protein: CATSREGQPYEQYF.

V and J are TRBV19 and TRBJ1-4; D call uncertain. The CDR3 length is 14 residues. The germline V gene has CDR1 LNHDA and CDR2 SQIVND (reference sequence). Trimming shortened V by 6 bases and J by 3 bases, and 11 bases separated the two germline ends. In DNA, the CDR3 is TGTGCCAGTAGGCGCGACGGGCCTAATGAAAAACTGTTTTTT. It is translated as CASRRDGPNEKLFF. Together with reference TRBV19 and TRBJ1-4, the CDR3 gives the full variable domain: DGGITQSPKYLFRKEGQNVTLSCEQNLNHDAMYWYRQDPGQGLRLIYYSQIVNDFQKGDIAEGYSVSREKKESFPLTVTSAQKNPTAFYLCASRRDGPNEKLFFGSGTQLSVL.

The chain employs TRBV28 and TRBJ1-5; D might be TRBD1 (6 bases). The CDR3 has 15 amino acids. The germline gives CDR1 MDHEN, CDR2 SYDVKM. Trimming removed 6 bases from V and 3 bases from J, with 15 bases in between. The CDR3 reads CASRTSGHHNQPQHF. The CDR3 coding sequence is TGTGCCAGCAGAACTTCGGGACACCACAATCAGCCCCAGCATTTT.

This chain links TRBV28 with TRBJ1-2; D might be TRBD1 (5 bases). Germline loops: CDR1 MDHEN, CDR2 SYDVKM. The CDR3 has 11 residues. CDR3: CAMLGDYGYTF. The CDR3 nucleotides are TGTGCTATGTTAGGGGATTACGGCTACACCTTC.

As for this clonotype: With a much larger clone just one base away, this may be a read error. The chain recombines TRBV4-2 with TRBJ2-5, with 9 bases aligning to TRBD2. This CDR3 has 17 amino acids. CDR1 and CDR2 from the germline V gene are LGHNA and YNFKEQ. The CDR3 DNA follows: TGTGCCAGCAGTCAACCACAAGCGGGGGGTAAACAAGAGGCCCAGTACTTC. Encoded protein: CASSQPQAGGKQEAQYF.

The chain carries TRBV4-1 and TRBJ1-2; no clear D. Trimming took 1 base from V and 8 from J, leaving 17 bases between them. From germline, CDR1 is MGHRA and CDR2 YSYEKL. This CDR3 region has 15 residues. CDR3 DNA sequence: TGCGCCAGCAGCCAAGCCGGACGGATCTGCAGCGGCTACACCTTC. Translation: CASSQAGRICSGYTF.

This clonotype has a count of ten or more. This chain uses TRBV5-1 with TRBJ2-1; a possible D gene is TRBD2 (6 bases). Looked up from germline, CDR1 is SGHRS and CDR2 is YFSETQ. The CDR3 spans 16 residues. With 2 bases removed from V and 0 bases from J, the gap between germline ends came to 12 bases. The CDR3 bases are TGCGCCAGCAGCTTAACCCGGGACTCCTCCTACAATGAGCAGTTCTTC. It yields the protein CASSLTRDSSYNEQFF.

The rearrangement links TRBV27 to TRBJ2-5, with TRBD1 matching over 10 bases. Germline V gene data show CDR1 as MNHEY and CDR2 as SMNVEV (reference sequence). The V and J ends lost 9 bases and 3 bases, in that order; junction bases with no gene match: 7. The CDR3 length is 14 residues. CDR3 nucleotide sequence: TGTGCCAGTTTGCCGGGACAGGGGAAAGAGACCCAGTACTTC. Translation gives CASLPGQGKETQYF.

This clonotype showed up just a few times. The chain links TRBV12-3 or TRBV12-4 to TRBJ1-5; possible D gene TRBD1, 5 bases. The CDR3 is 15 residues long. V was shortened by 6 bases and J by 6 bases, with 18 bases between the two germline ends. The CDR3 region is CASSPGTTRGQPQHF. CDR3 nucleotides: TGTGCCAGCAGCCCCGGGACGACAAGGGGTCAGCCCCAGCATTTT.

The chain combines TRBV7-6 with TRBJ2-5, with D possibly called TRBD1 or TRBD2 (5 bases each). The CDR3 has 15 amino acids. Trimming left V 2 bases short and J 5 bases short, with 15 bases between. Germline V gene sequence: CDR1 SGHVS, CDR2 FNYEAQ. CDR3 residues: CASSLLRAQGETQYF. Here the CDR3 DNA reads TGTGCCAGCAGCTTATTGAGGGCCCAGGGCGAGACCCAGTACTTC.

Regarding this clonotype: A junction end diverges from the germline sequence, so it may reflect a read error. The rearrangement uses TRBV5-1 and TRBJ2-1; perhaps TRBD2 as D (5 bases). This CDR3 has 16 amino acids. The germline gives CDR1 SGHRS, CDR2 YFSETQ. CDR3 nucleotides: TGTGCCAGCAGTTTGGCTCTAGGGAGCTCCTACAATGAGCAGTTCTTC. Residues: CASSLALGSSYNEQFF. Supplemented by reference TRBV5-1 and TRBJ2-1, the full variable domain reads KAGVTQTPRYLIKTRGQQVTLSCSPISGHRSVSWYQQTPGQGLQFLFEYFSETQRNKGNFPGRFSGRQFSNSRSEMNVSTLELGDSALYLCASSLALGSSYNEQFFGPGTRLTVL.

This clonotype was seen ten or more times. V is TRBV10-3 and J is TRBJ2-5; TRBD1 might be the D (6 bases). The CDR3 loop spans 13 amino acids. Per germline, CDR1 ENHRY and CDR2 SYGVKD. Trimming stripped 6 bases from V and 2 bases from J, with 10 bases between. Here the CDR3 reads CAISRGQQETQYF. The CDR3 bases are TGTGCCATCAGCCGGGGACAACAAGAGACCCAGTACTTC.

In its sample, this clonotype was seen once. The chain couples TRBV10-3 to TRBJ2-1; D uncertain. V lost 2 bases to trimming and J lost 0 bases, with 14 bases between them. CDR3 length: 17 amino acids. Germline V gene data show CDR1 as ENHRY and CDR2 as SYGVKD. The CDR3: CAISEALGSSSYNEQFF. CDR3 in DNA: TGTGCCATCAGTGAGGCTTTGGGGTCAAGCTCCTACAATGAGCAGTTCTTC.

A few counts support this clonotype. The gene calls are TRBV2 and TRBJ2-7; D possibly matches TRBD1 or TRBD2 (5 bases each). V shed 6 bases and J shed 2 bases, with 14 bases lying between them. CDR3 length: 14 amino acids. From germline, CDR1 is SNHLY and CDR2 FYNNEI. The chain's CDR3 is CASRQGRVTYEQYF. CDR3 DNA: TGTGCCAGCAGGCAGGGACGGGTTACCTACGAGCAGTACTTC.

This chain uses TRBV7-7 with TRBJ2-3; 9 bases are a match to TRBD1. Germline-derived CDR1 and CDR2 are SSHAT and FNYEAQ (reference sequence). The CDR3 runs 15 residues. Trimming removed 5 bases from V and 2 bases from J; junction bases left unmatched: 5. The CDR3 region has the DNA TGTGCCAGCAGCAGGGGACAGGGCCCCACAGATACGCAGTATTTT. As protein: CASSRGQGPTDTQYF.

The CDR3 DNA is TGTGCCATCTCTTGGGGCAACTATGGCTACACCTTC. As protein: CAISWGNYGYTF. V is TRBV10-3 and J is TRBJ1-2, with D perhaps matching TRBD1 (5 bases). The V gene's germline CDR1 is ENHRY and CDR2 SYGVKD. V shed 8 bases and J shed 2 bases, with 9 bases lying between them. This CDR3 has 12 amino acids.

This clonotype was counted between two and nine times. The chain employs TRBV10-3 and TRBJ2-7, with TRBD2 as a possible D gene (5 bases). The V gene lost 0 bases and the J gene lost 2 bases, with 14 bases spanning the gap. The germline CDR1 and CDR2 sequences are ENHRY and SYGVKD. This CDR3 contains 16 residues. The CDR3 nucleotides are TGTGCCATCAGTGAGTCCCGAGGGTTCGGTCCCTACGAGCAGTACTTC. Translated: CAISESRGFGPYEQYF.

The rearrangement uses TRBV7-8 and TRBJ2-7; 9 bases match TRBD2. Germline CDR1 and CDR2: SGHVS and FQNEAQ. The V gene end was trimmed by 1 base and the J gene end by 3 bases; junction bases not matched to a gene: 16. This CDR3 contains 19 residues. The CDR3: CASSLDRTPGLAPYYEQYF. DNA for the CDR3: TGTGCCAGCAGCTTAGATAGAACGCCGGGACTAGCTCCCTACTACGAGCAGTACTTC.

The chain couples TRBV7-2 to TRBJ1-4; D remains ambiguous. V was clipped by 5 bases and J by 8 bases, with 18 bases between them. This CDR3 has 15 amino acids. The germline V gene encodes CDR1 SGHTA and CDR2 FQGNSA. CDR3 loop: CASSPGVTRGEKLFF. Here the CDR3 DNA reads TGTGCCAGCAGCCCAGGAGTAACGCGGGGAGAAAAACTGTTTTTT. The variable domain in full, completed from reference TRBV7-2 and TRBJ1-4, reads GAGVSQSPSNKVTEKGKDVELRCDPISGHTALYWYRQSLGQGLEFLIYFQGNSAPDKSGLPSDRFSAERTGGSVSTLTIQRTQQEDSAVYLCASSPGVTRGEKLFFGSGTQLSVL.

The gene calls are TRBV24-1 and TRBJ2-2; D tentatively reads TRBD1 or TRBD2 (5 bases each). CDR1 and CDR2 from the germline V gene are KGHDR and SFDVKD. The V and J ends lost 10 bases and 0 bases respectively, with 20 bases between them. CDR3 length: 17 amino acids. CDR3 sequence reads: CATESSRGSANTGELFF. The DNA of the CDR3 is TGTGCCACGGAGAGTTCGAGGGGATCGGCGAACACCGGGGAGCTGTTTTTT.

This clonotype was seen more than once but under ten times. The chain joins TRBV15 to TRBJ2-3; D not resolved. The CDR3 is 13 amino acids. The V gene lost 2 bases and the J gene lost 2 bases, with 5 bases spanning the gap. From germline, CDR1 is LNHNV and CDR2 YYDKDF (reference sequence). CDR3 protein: CATSRLLTDTQYF. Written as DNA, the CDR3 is TGTGCCACCAGCAGACTACTCACAGATACGCAGTATTTT.

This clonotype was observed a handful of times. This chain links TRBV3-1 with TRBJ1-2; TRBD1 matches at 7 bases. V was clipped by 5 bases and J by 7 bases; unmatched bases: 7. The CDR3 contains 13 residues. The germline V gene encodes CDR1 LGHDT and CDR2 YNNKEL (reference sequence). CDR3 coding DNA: TGTGCCAGCAGCGAAGGACAGGTTGCTGGCTACACCTTC. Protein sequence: CASSEGQVAGYTF.